The source of this TCR beta chain is a study of blood T cells in healthy people across ages. Primers used in a second PCR of roughly 7 to 11 cycles were a sample-barcoded 5' primer and a J-beta primer mix. TCRdb ran MiXCR on the 5' RACE reads and lists one entry per CDR3 protein. The sample yields hundreds of thousands of distinct CDR3 sequences, more than 45% seen once. In its sample, this clonotype was seen a few times. Because the CDR3's place on the DNA is in doubt, the DNA is left out and the CDR3 is given as listed by TCRdb. The CDR3 is 16 amino acids long, termini counted. Germline V lookup: CDR1 SGHDT, CDR2 YYEEEE.

J is TRBJ2-3 and V is TRBV5-6. This clonotype was sampled from a young man in good health. The sequenced sample consisted of blood. CDR3 region: CASSTSTVASTDTQYF.